This T cell receptor beta chain came from a study of cytomegalovirus exposure and HLA in healthy donors. PCR amplification relied on 60 Vbeta primers (plus 13 Jbeta primers). The protocol was immunoSEQ multiplex PCR, while the TCRdb copy is restricted to in-frame clones and leaves out a portion. The data hold 210,000 or so clones, with under 80% observed a single time. This receptor was identified in a girl aged 2-10 years in good health and CMV-seronegative. The sample taken for sequencing was PBMCs.

CDR3 in DNA: TGTGCCCAAAACAGGGGGCTGGGCACCGGGGAGCTGTTTTTT. The encoded protein is CAQNRGLGTGELFF. The chain joins TRBV30 to TRBJ2-2, with 9 bases matching TRBD1. V lost 8 bases, J lost 4 bases, and 8 bases stayed unmatched. CDR1 GTSNPN and CDR2 SVGIG come from the germline V gene (reference sequence). This CDR3 contains 14 residues.